Shown below are 13 T cell receptor beta chains from a single sample sequenced in a study of blood T cell repertoires in COVID-19. Data came from immunoSEQ multiplex PCR; TCRdb stores just in-frame clones and leaves some out. The profile shows approximately 300,000 clones, about 85% of them singletons. Sequenced input: PBMCs or T cells enriched from blood (not recorded which). The receptors derive from a woman in her 30s who had been exposed to COVID-19.

CDR3 DNA sequence: TGCGCCAGCAGCTTGGATATAGGGGCCTACGAGCAGTACTTC. Translated, it gives CASSLDIGAYEQYF. The V gene is TRBV5-1, the J gene TRBJ2-7; perhaps TRBD1 as D (5 bases). Per germline, CDR1 SGHRS and CDR2 YFSETQ. V was pared by 0 bases and J by 2 bases, with 9 bases between. CDR3 length: 14 residues.

V gene TRBV3-1 (or the pseudogene TRBV3-2) combines with J gene TRBJ1-1; D remains unclear. V lost 4 bases to trimming and J lost 1 base, with 10 bases between them. The CDR3 spans 14 residues. Germline values: CDR1 LGHDT, CDR2 YNNKEL (reference sequence). The CDR3 DNA reads TGTGCCAGCAGCCCCGGGATGACGAACACTGAAGCTTTCTTT. Translation gives CASSPGMTNTEAFF.

This clone was detected only once. The genes are TRBV30 and TRBJ2-1; no firm D call. The length of the CDR3 is 13 residues. The germline V gene has CDR1 GTSNPN and CDR2 SVGIG (reference sequence). V shed 0 bases and J shed 6 bases, with 9 bases lying between them. The CDR3 DNA reads TGTGCCTGGAGTGTACGAGCGTCCAATGAGCAGTTCTTC. Translation gives CAWSVRASNEQFF.

The gene calls are TRBV28 and TRBJ2-6; a weak D match, TRBD2 (7 bases). Germline loops: CDR1 MDHEN, CDR2 SYDVKM. CDR3 length: 20 residues. V was shortened by 6 bases and J by 9 bases, with 33 bases between the two germline ends. The CDR3 nucleotides are TGTGCCAGCAGACTCCTGAGGGAGGGGGTATTACTTGAAAAGTGCAACGTCCTGACTTTC. It codes for CASRLLREGVLLEKCNVLTF.

J is TRBJ2-1 and V is TRBV28; 7 nucleotides match TRBD1. CDR3 length equals 17 residues. Germline CDR1 and CDR2: MDHEN and SYDVKM. J was trimmed by 5 bases and V by 6 bases; bases with no gene match: 16. The CDR3 protein is CASSGVGQSVLHNEQFF. DNA of the CDR3: TGTGCCAGCAGCGGCGTGGGACAGTCCGTACTACACAATGAGCAGTTCTTC. The full variable domain, with the rest looked up from reference TRBV28 and TRBJ2-1, is DVKVTQSSRYLVKRTGEKVFLECVQDMDHENMFWYRQDPGLGLRLIYFSYDVKMKEKGDIPEGYSVSREKKERFSLILESASTNQTSMYLCASSGVGQSVLHNEQFFGPGTRLTVL.

This chain uses TRBV24-1 with TRBJ1-5; no firm D call. CDR1 KGHDR and CDR2 SFDVKD come from the germline V gene. The length of the CDR3 is 17 residues. The V gene lost 2 bases and the J gene lost 2 bases, with 15 bases spanning the gap. Written as DNA, the CDR3 is TGTGCCACCAGTGATTCTCTCTCGCTACGGGGCAATCAGCCCCAGCATTTT. Its protein is CATSDSLSLRGNQPQHF.

The V gene is TRBV11-2, the J gene TRBJ1-6; D is uncertain. The length of the CDR3 is 12 residues. Between the trimmed V and J ends, which lost 5 bases and 16 bases, there was a span of 15 bases. Germline values: CDR1 SGHAT, CDR2 FQNNGV. The CDR3 region is CASSGHRQSLHF. CDR3 DNA: TGTGCCAGCAGCGGCCATCGCCAGTCGCTCCACTTT.

The CDR3 region has the DNA TGTGCCAGCAGTTGGACTAGCGGGAGGGGAGTCTCCTACGAGCAGTACTTC. Translating gives CASSWTSGRGVSYEQYF. The gene calls are TRBV5-4 and TRBJ2-7; the match to TRBD2 covers 15 bases. V lost 5 bases and J lost 0; bases outside the gene matches: 6. The CDR3 contains 17 residues. In germline, CDR1 is SGHNT, CDR2 YYREEE (reference sequence).

This clone has more than one count but fewer than ten. This chain links TRBV30 with TRBJ2-1; TRBD2 aligns across 13 bases. Germline lookup yields CDR1 GTSNPN and CDR2 SVGIG (reference sequence). J lost 7 bases, V lost 4 bases, and 4 bases had no gene match. The CDR3 runs 14 residues. In DNA, the CDR3 is TGTGCCTGGAAACTAGCGGGAGGGAGGAATGAGCAGTTCTTC. This gives the protein CAWKLAGGRNEQFF.

The chain recombines TRBV19 with TRBJ2-5; 7 nucleotides agree with TRBD1. V was clipped by 8 bases and J by 0 bases; unmatched bases: 3. Germline-derived CDR1 and CDR2 are LNHDA and SQIVND (reference sequence). The CDR3 consists of 13 residues. Written as DNA, the CDR3 is TGTGCCAGTCAAGACAGGGACCAAGAGACCCAGTACTTC. Protein: CASQDRDQETQYF.

In its sample, this clone was seen once. CDR3 bases: TGTGCCAGCAGCTTAGGACCGACAGGGATTATCAATGAGCAGTTCTTC. Protein product: CASSLGPTGIINEQFF. V and J are TRBV7-2 and TRBJ2-1, with 7 bases lining up with TRBD1. With V trimmed by 1 base and J by 6 bases, 9 bases remained unmatched. The CDR3 has 16 residues. Germline V gene lookup returns CDR1 SGHTA and CDR2 FQGNSA.

The chain recombines TRBV24-1 with TRBJ2-1; D is perhaps TRBD2 (6 bases). The germline V gene encodes CDR1 KGHDR and CDR2 SFDVKD. The CDR3 totals 19 residues. The V end was cut by 5 bases, the J end by 2 bases, with 24 bases between. The CDR3 region has the DNA TGTGCCACCAGTGGTTCGACGCAAACCTTAGCGGAGCCCTACAATGAGCAGTTCTTC. This gives the protein CATSGSTQTLAEPYNEQFF.

This clone was observed a single time. This rearrangement joins TRBV4-1 to TRBJ1-1; D gene ambiguous. The V end lost 1 base, the J end lost 5 bases, and 14 bases lay between the germline ends. The germline V gene encodes CDR1 MGHRA and CDR2 YSYEKL. The CDR3 is 15 amino acids. The CDR3 loop is CASSQARGSLTEAFF. In nucleotides, the CDR3 is TGCGCCAGCAGCCAAGCGAGAGGGAGTCTTACTGAAGCTTTCTTT.